This T cell receptor beta chain was recovered during a study of Ad26.COV2.S vaccination and SARS-CoV-2 variants. Study-level information: Once, or twice with 56 days between doses, Ad26.COV2.S was given intramuscularly. Study-wide results and limits: Responses of spike-specific T cells (both CD8+ and CD4+) reportedly showed substantial breadth after vaccination. Whether participants received vaccine or placebo, their non-spike TCR breadth was similar. Placebo recipients showed lower spike-specific TCR breadth than vaccinees.

Treatment of the sample: 15 to 20 received Ad26.COV2.S at low or high dose, single or two shots; about 5 received placebo; per-sample allocation not given. Repertoires come from day 63 after the first vaccine or placebo injection. For this clone: The target antigen is unknown.

The CDR3 spans 17 residues. Unmatched junction bases numbered 14, after V lost 3 bases and J lost 4 bases. Germline values: CDR1 KGHSH, CDR2 LQKENI. Some clones are missing from TCRdb's copy, which holds only in-frame ones; the method was immunoSEQ multiplex PCR. The sample records approximately 300,000 clones, more than 70% being singletons. The sample was peripheral blood, taken in a trial of Ad26.COV2.S vaccine versus placebo. This TCR derives from a person aged 18-65 years who received the Ad26.COV2.S COVID-19 vaccine or a placebo. The chain couples TRBV18 to TRBJ1-2; 7 positions match TRBD1. CDR3 sequence: CASSPDRRTMFGYGYTF. Here the CDR3 DNA reads TGTGCCAGCTCACCGGACAGGCGGACGATGTTTGGCTATGGCTACACCTTC.